This TCR beta chain was obtained from a study of technical replicates of blood from a handful of donors. Clones were sequenced by immunoSEQ multiplex PCR, and TCRdb holds only the in-frame ones, with some missing. The table includes roughly 82,000 clones, just over 95% detected once. The sequenced sample consisted of T cells isolated from PBMCs. The TCR originated in a human donor in good health.

In nucleotides, the CDR3 is TGCGCCAGCAGCCATCCAGTTAGGGGCAGACATCAGCCCCAGCATTTT. Encoded protein: CASSHPVRGRHQPQHF. The rearrangement links TRBV4-1 to TRBJ1-5, with D possibly TRBD1 on 5 matching bases. With 3 bases removed from V and 5 bases from J, the gap between germline ends came to 17 bases. CDR3 length: 16 amino acids. Per the germline V gene, CDR1 is MGHRA and CDR2 is YSYEKL.